Shown below are 7 T cell receptor beta chains from a single sample sequenced in a study of cytomegalovirus exposure and HLA in healthy donors. The primer mix had 60 Vbeta and 13 Jbeta primers. Sequencing was performed with immunoSEQ multiplex PCR; in TCRdb, only in-frame clones are kept and a portion is missing. The table has just over 95,000 clones, around four fifths seen once. Sequencing was performed on PBMCs. The source of these receptors is a woman in her forties in good health and CMV-seropositive.

This chain links TRBV2 with TRBJ1-5; a possible D gene is TRBD1 (6 bases). V lost 5 bases and J lost 3, with 8 bases in between. Germline CDR1 and CDR2: SNHLY and FYNNEI. The CDR3 totals 13 residues. CDR3 sequence (DNA): TGTGCCAGCAGTTGGGACATCAATCAGCCCCAGCATTTT. Its protein is CASSWDINQPQHF.

The chain joins TRBV28 to TRBJ1-3; D not certain. The V end lost 5 bases, the J end lost 0 bases, and 14 bases lay between the germline ends. Germline-derived CDR1 and CDR2 are MDHEN and SYDVKM. This CDR3 is 16 amino acids long. The CDR3 is CASSPPTQSSGNTIYF. CDR3 nucleotide sequence: TGTGCCAGCAGTCCACCTACACAGAGCTCTGGAAACACCATATATTTT.

This clone has more than one count but fewer than ten. CDR3 in amino acids: CAWGEGWRVNNEQFF. CDR3 DNA: TGTGCCTGGGGAGAGGGGTGGAGGGTTAACAATGAGCAGTTCTTC. The chain recombines TRBV30 with TRBJ2-1; D is perhaps TRBD2 (6 bases). This CDR3 contains 15 residues. CDR1 GTSNPN and CDR2 SVGIG come from the germline V gene (reference sequence). V was cut by 5 bases and J by 5 bases, with 19 bases left in between.

V is TRBV19 and J is TRBJ1-1; no reliable D call. V lost 5 bases to trimming and J lost 3 bases, with 4 bases between them. This CDR3 is 11 amino acids long. Germline V gene lookup returns CDR1 LNHDA and CDR2 SQIVND (reference sequence). The CDR3 reads CASSDYTEAFF. The CDR3 nucleotides read TGTGCCAGTAGTGACTACACTGAAGCTTTCTTT.

This clone has more than one count but fewer than ten. The CDR3 nucleotides are TGTGCCTGGAGTGTCGACAATAGCAATCAGCCCCAGCATTTT. Protein sequence: CAWSVDNSNQPQHF. The V gene is TRBV30, the J gene TRBJ1-5; D is undetermined. Per germline, CDR1 GTSNPN and CDR2 SVGIG (reference sequence). The CDR3 is made up of 14 amino acids. V was trimmed by 0 bases and J by 0 bases, leaving 6 bases between them.

The chain has TRBV5-6 and TRBJ2-7; D might be TRBD2 (5 bases). The CDR3 is 14 residues long. V was pared by 2 bases and J by 0 bases, with 9 bases between. The germline CDR1 and CDR2 sequences are SGHDT and YYEEEE. The CDR3 is CASSLFGVSYEQYF. The DNA for the CDR3 is TGTGCCAGCAGCTTATTCGGGGTCTCCTACGAGCAGTACTTC.

The gene calls are TRBV28 and TRBJ2-2; the D gene is possibly TRBD1 (6 bases). V lost 6 bases, J lost 1 base, and 9 bases lay in between. Germline CDR1 reads MDHEN; CDR2 reads SYDVKM. The CDR3 consists of 14 residues. CDR3 protein: CASRGTLNTGELFF. The CDR3 coding sequence is TGTGCCAGCAGAGGGACATTGAACACCGGGGAGCTGTTTTTT.